This TCR beta chain was profiled in a study of blood T cell repertoires in COVID-19. Looking at the study overall: Material from acute and convalescent COVID-19 was sourced from the United States, Italy and Spain.

J gave up 2 bases and V 6 bases, and 7 bases lay outside the gene matches. Germline V gene data show CDR1 as MRHNA and CDR2 as SNTAGT. This CDR3 spans 15 amino acids. Only in-frame clones appear in the TCRdb table, and some are missing; sequencing was by immunoSEQ multiplex PCR. The sample yields roughly 35,000 clones, around 73% seen once. This clonotype originated in a woman aged 55-69 years with acute or convalescent COVID-19. The chain is built from TRBV6-4 and TRBJ2-7, with 10 bases matching TRBD2. Sequenced material: peripheral blood. The CDR3 here is CASSHGLAVAYEQYF. For the CDR3, the DNA is TGTGCCAGCAGCCATGGACTAGCGGTGGCCTACGAGCAGTACTTC.